This TCR beta chain is from a study of graft-versus-host responses after intestinal transplantation listed by TCRdb under 2021. With regard to the full study: The transplants that recipients got were multivisceral, liver-intestinal, or isolated intestinal. The cohort enrolled some 25 intestinal transplant recipients including one retransplant, and a few patients lacking pretransplant specimens were excluded. Rather than going through the commercial service, samples from three later patients were sequenced in-house on an Illumina MiSeq and processed with MiXCR. Alloreactive clones were identified by sequencing pre-transplant mixed lymphocyte reaction products and comparing these products with unstimulated pre-transplant donor and recipient T cells. Bulk TCR-beta CDR3 sequencing was used to track graft-versus-host and host-versus-graft alloreactive T cell clones in the graft, circulation and bone marrow after intestinal transplantation. Donor T cell macrochimerism was defined as a peak of at least 4% donor T cells among recipient peripheral blood mononuclear cells. Every recipient was given anti-thymocyte globulin induction, then maintenance tacrolimus and steroids for around three years. The research as a whole found: Peak levels of circulating GvH clones were associated with declines in HvG clones early after transplant. Patients with donor T cell macrochimerism had high GvH to HvG T cell clonal ratios in their allografts. The conclusions were limited by the relatively low number and heterogeneity of the intestinal transplant patients. GvH clones turned up in recipient bone marrow, with some appearing earlier in ileal mucosa or blood, a pattern consistent with an intestinal mucosal origin.

As concerns this clone: Its antigen is currently not known. Base qualities are not at hand, and no much larger clone is one base apart.

This sample's time point label indicates: cells obtained before transplantation from donor or recipient. CD3+CD4+ and CD3+CD8+ populations were FACS-sorted from unstimulated pre-transplant donor and recipient cells taken from spleen or lymph nodes. Reading from cysteine to phenylalanine, the CDR3 counts 14 amino acids. The CDR3 DNA has 42 bases and is translated from base 1. V drops 0 bases and J drops 5 bases, leaving 11 bases in between. According to the germline V gene, CDR1 reads SGHRS and CDR2 reads YFSETQ. Library construction relied on the immunoSEQ multiplex PCR assay. For most patients, genomic DNA was isolated with the Qiagen DNeasy Blood and Tissue Kit and sent frozen to Adaptive Biotechnologies for TCR sequencing. High-throughput TCR-beta CDR3 sequencing of genomic DNA from most patients was performed by Adaptive Biotechnologies. Per the source publication's procedure: TCR sequencing data for roughly 20 patients were retrieved from Adaptive's ImmunoSEQ software; a few other patients were processed with MiXCR and VDJtools. To correct CD4 versus CD8 sorting errors, any sequence found in both subsets at a frequency ratio below 5:1 was removed. Because the origin of CDR3 nucleotide sequences shared between donor and recipient could not be assigned, those sequences were removed. At least 2-fold expansion over unstimulated cells and a minimum CFSE-low frequency of 0.002% (template counts) or 0.001% (read counts) were required for clones to be classified as alloreactive. Mappable clones were those detected in sequenced pre-transplant spleen, lymph node, or MLR CFSE-low populations of the donor or recipient. Cumulative frequency of alloreactive clones was calculated as a percentage of all sequences weighted by copy number. The immuneACCESS repertoire file appears here via TCRdb, limited to in-frame rearrangements. These files lack a portion of the clones; in checked studies, under half of the deficit traces to unresolved V genes, and the cause of the others is not known. The V and J calls and clone size are taken from that table; D and trimming were inferred from the DNA. Counted in this sample were about 88,000 clones; under 95% of them appeared once. Approximately 0.32% of the sample is taken by the ten largest.

The sequence derives from a human donor who was the organ donor for an intestinal transplant. The chain is assembled from TRBV5-1 and TRBJ2-5; the D gene is perhaps TRBD1, from 6 matching bases. Sequencing was performed on unstimulated CD4+ T cells sorted from spleen or lymph node cells, taken before transplant. The DNA sequence is TGCGCCAGCAGCTTGGCAGGGGCTGTGGAGACCCAGTACTTC. Its coded protein is CASSLAGAVETQYF.